The clone carrying this TCR beta chain has a handful of counts. Antigen: not known. TCRdb ran MiXCR on the 5' RACE reads and lists one entry per CDR3 protein. The table has about 530,000 distinct CDR3 sequences, 15% seen once; the top ten hold roughly 0.42%. The data derive from a study of identical twins. With no exceptions, donors were healthy Caucasians. General observations from the study: Weaker excess twin sharing was seen among beta out-of-frame sequences.

These records were also assigned to another study, of yellow fever vaccine responses in identical twins.

Sample: CD4+ T cells sorted from blood. The clonotype comes from a woman aged 18-30 years in good health.

CDR3 residues: CASSSSLGETQYF. Here the CDR3 DNA reads TGTGCCAGCAGTTCCTCCCTCGGGGAGACCCAGTACTTC. This chain joins TRBV27 and TRBJ2-5; D is ambiguous. The germline V gene encodes CDR1 MNHEY and CDR2 SMNVEV (reference sequence). Trimming removed 4 bases at V and 5 bases at J, with 11 bases between. The CDR3 runs to 13 residues.